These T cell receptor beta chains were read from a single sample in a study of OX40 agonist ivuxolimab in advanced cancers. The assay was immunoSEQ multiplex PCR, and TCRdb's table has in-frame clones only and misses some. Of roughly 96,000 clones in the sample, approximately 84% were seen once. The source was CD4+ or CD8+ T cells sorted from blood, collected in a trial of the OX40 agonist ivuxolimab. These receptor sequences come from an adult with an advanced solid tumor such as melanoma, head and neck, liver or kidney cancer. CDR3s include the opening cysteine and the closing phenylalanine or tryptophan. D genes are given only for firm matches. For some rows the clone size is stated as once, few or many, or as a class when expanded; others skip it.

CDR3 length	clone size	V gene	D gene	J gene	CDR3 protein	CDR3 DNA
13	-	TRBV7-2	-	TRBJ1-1	CASSQDRNTEAFF	TGTGCCAGCAGCCAGGACAGGAACACTGAAGCTTTCTTT
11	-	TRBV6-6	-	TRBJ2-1	CASSYSYEQFF	TGTGCCAGCAGTTACTCCTATGAGCAGTTCTTC
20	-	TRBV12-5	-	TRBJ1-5	CASGLVRDGEADYSNQPQHF	TGTGCTAGTGGTTTGGTAAGGGACGGGGAGGCCGACTATAGCAATCAGCCCCAGCATTTT
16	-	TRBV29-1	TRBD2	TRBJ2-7	CSARTGSGTSSAEQYF	TGCAGCGCCAGGACAGGTTCTGGGACTAGCTCTGCCGAGCAGTACTTC
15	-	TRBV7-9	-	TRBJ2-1	CASRGGTTPYNEQFF	TGTGCCAGCAGGGGAGGGACAACCCCCTACAATGAGCAGTTCTTC
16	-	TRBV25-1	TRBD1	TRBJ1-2	CASSSHLGTGENGYTF	TGTGCCAGCAGTTCGCACCTGGGGACAGGGGAGAATGGCTACACCTTC
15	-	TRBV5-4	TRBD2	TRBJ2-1	CASSLGGTSGFEQFF	TGTGCCAGCAGCTTGGGCGGGACTAGCGGGTTTGAGCAGTTCTTC
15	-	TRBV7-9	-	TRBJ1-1	CASSLGGGRRTEAFF	TGTGCCAGCAGCTTGGGGGGAGGGAGAAGGACTGAAGCTTTCTTT
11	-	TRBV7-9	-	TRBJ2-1	CASSGGHEQFF	TGTGCCAGCAGCGGGGGGCATGAGCAGTTCTTC
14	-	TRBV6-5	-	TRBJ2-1	CASTPLRGSNEQFF	TGTGCCAGCACCCCGCTTAGGGGGAGCAATGAGCAGTTCTTC
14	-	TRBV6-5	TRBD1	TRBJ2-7	CASSYIRQGYEQYF	TGTGCCAGCAGTTATATCAGACAGGGCTACGAGCAGTACTTC
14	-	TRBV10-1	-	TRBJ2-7	CASSESGTDYEQYF	TGCGCCAGCAGTGAGTCAGGGACCGACTACGAGCAGTACTTC
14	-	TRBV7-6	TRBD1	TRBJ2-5	CASSVTGVQETQYF	TGTGCCAGCAGCGTCACAGGGGTCCAAGAGACCCAGTACTTC
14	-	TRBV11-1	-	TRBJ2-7	CASSLGQGIHEQYF	TGTGCCAGCAGCTTAGGCCAGGGAATCCACGAGCAGTACTTC
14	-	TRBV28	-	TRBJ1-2	CASSLAHPNYGYTF	TGTGCCAGCAGTCTGGCCCACCCTAACTATGGCTACACCTTC
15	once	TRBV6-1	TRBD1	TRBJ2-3	CASSRRTGGTDTQYF	TGTGCCAGCAGTCGCCGGACAGGGGGCACAGATACGCAGTATTTT
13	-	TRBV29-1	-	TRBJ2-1	CSVPAPNYNEQFF	TGCAGCGTCCCGGCCCCCAACTACAATGAGCAGTTCTTC
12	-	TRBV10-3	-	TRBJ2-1	CAISDAGGEQFF	TGTGCCATCAGTGACGCGGGTGGCGAGCAGTTCTTC
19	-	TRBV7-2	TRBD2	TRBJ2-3	CASSLGPGLAGGLTDTQYF	TGTGCCAGCAGCTTAGGACCGGGACTAGCGGGAGGACTCACAGATACGCAGTATTTT
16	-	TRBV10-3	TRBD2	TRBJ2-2	CAISPGGGGNTGELFF	TGTGCCATCAGCCCCGGGGGGGGTGGGAACACCGGGGAGCTGTTTTTT
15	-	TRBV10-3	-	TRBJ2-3	CAISEKAASTDTQYF	TGTGCCATCAGTGAAAAAGCAGCCAGCACAGATACGCAGTATTTT
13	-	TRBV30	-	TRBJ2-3	CAWSRGAGDTQYF	TGTGCCTGGAGTCGGGGGGCAGGAGATACGCAGTATTTT
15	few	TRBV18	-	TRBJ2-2	CATSRATRNTGELFF	TGTGCCACCTCCCGAGCGACCAGGAACACCGGGGAGCTGTTTTTT
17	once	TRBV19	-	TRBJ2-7	CASASETEGGYGYEQYF	TGTGCCAGTGCGTCCGAAACTGAGGGGGGATATGGCTACGAGCAGTACTTC
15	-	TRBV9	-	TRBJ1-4	CASSVGGSIGEKLFF	TGTGCCAGCAGCGTAGGAGGGAGTATAGGTGAAAAACTGTTTTTT
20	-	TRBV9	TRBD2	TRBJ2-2	CASSVAPLLAGGRQAGELFF	TGTGCCAGCAGCGTAGCCCCCCTTCTGGCGGGAGGGCGGCAGGCCGGGGAGCTGTTTTTT
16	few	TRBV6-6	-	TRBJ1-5	CASSYSHAVLNQPQHF	TGTGCCAGCAGTTACTCGCATGCCGTACTGAATCAGCCCCAGCATTTT
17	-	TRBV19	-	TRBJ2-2	CASSIAHYQGRTGELFF	TGTGCCAGTAGTATAGCCCACTACCAAGGGCGGACCGGGGAGCTGTTTTTT
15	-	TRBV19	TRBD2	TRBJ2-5	CASSSGTSASETQYF	TGTGCCAGTAGTTCCGGGACTAGCGCCTCGGAGACCCAGTACTTC
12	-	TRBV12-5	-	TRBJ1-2	CASGRGAGGYTF	TGTGCTAGTGGGCGGGGCGCGGGAGGCTACACCTTC
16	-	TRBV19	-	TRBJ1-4	CASSIGGGQGVEKLFF	TGTGCCAGTAGTATAGGTGGGGGACAAGGAGTGGAAAAACTGTTTTTT
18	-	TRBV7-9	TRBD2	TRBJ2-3	CASSFTGLAARGTDTQYF	TGTGCCAGCAGCTTTACAGGACTAGCGGCCAGGGGGACAGATACGCAGTATTTT
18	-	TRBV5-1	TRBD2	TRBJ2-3	CASSLAPPTSGGTDTQYF	TGCGCCAGCAGCTTGGCCCCACCAACTAGCGGGGGGACAGATACGCAGTATTTT
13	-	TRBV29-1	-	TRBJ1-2	CSVEDRTFYGYTF	TGCAGCGTTGAAGATCGGACCTTCTATGGCTACACCTTC
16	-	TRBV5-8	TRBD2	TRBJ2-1	CASSPRLAGGANEQFF	TGTGCCAGCAGCCCGAGACTAGCGGGGGGCGCGAATGAGCAGTTCTTC
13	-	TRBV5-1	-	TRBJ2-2	CAGAAGSTGELFF	TGCGCAGGGGCGGCGGGGAGCACCGGGGAGCTGTTTTTT